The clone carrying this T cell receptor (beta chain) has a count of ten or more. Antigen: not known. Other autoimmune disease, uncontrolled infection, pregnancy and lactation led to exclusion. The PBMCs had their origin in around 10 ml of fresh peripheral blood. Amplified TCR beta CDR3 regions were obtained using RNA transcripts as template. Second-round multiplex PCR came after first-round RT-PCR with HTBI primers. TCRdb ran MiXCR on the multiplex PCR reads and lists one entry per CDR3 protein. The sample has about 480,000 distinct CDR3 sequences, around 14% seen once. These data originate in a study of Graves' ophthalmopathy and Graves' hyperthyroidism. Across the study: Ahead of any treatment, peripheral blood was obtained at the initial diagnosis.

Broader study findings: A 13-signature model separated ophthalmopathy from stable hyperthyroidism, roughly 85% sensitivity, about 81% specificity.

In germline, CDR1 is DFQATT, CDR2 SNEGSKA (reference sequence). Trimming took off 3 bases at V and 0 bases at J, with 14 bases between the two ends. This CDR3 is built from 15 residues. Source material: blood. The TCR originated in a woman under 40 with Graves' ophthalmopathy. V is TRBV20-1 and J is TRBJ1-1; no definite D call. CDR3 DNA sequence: TGCAGTGCTAGTTCACAGAGTACTATGAACACTGAAGCTTTCTTT. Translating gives CSASSQSTMNTEAFF.